This T cell receptor (beta chain) stems from a study of long-term antiretroviral therapy in people with HIV. Researchers ran immunoSEQ v3.0 at survey level. The repertoire was sequenced with immunoSEQ multiplex PCR; TCRdb's copy has only in-frame clones and lacks some. In the table there are about 40,000 clones, about 89% of which are singletons. CDR3 size: 13 residues. V usage is TRBV21-1 and J usage is TRBJ1-1. TRBV21-1 is deemed a pseudogene. The material was unsorted PBMCs, obtained 0.1 years before starting antiretroviral therapy. The sequence was obtained from a woman in her forties or fifties with HIV. In nucleotides, the CDR3 is TGTGCCAGCAGGCGGGGGCTAGGTACTGAAGCTTTCTTT. It translates to CASRRGLGTEAFF.